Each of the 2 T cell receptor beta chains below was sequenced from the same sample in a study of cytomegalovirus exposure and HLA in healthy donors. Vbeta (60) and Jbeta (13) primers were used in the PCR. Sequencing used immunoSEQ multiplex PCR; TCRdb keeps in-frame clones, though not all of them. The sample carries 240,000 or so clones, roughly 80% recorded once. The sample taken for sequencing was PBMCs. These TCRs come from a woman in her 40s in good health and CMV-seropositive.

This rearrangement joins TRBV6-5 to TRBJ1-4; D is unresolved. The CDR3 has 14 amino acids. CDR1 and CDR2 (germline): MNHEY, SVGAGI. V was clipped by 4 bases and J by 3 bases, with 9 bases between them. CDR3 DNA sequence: TGTGCCAGCAGTTTCGCGGCAGCTAATGAAAAACTGTTTTTT. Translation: CASSFAAANEKLFF.

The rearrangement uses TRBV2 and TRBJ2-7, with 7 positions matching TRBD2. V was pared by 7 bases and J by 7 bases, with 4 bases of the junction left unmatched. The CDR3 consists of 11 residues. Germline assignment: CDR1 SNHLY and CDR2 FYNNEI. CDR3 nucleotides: TGTGCCAGCATCCAGGGAGGGGAGCAGTACTTC. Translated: CASIQGGEQYF.